Included here is one T cell receptor beta chain sequence, with context. No antigen is known for it. No qualities accompany the bases; no much larger clone lies one base away. The data were obtained in a study of blood T cell repertoires in COVID-19 (TCRdb year 2020). Regarding the research as a whole: Collaborator samples came from the United States, Italy and Spain and covered acute and convalescent phases of COVID-19. The prospective study material was composed of cDNA or gDNA derived from T cells, B-cell-depleted T cells, or PBMCs. Deeply sampled blood TCRbeta repertoires from subjects exposed to, actively infected with, or recovered from COVID-19 were included in the dataset. The repertoires were released in a freely available public database intended as a resource for research on the immune response to SARS-CoV-2. Samples were obtained from the ongoing ImmuneRACE study (first 160 participants) and from 1,254 subjects provided by 6 global collaborators. A de-identified subject ID, COVID-19 status, age in years and sex were almost always included in the sample metadata. HLA class I and class II types, where available, came from metadata supplied by the sample provider rather than from assay-based typing.

The paper as a whole reports these results and caveats: Clinical and demographic metadata were provided uncurated, with the amount varying by source and participant.

CDR1 and CDR2 were assigned from the germline V gene as SGDLS and YYNGEE. The CDR3 measures 14 amino acids from cysteine to phenylalanine. Of all the DNA, just the CDR3 is kept, 42 bases in frame from base 1. Trimmed from V: 4 bases; trimmed from J: 3 bases; junction bases lacking a gene match: 6. Collaborating institutions collected whole blood in K2EDTA tubes following their own protocols. For TCRbeta analysis, collaborator samples were shipped as frozen whole blood, as isolated PBMCs, or as DNA extracted from either sample type. TCRbeta CDR3 regions were amplified from genomic DNA by means of the immunoSEQ Assay, a bias-controlled multiplex PCR. On the study's bioinformatics: Nucleated cell counts per sample were estimated from amplification of reference gene primers within the assay. To quantify the absolute abundance of each unique TCRbeta CDR3 rearrangement, sequence reads were collapsed and filtered. For each sample, productive Simpson clonality was calculated as the square root of Simpson's diversity index over productive rearrangements. TCRdb provides this immuneACCESS table in a form limited to in-frame rearrangements. Some clones are lacking; in checked studies, under half of them reflect an unresolved V gene, and why the rest are absent is not known. V and J calls and clone size follow that table, whereas D and trimming were derived from the DNA. Counted in this sample were approximately 100,000 clones; roughly nine tenths of them appeared once. 15% to 20% of the sample rests with the top ten.

Recombination connected TRBV9 to TRBJ2-7; TRBD2 matches 8 bases in the middle. Specimen: peripheral blood. This clonotype originated in a man in his fifties with acute or convalescent COVID-19. Read as DNA, the sequence is TGTGCCAGCAGCTCGGGGGGGGCTAGCTACGAGCAGTACTTC. Its amino acids are CASSSGGASYEQYF.